This entry is about one T cell receptor beta chain. What it binds is unknown. This specimen belongs to a study of shared clonotypes between healthy human individuals. Study-wide results and caveats: Unshared clonotypes carried lower generation probabilities than those common to all four donors. Sequencing depth was predicted to influence how clonotypes are shared among donors. Naive subsets, compared against memory subsets, generally had larger estimated richness values.

Donation came from healthy HIV-negative adults that had no recent acute infections or vaccinations. The CDR3 is 16 amino acids. Per germline, CDR1 SGHAT and CDR2 FQNNGV. Trimming took 6 bases from V and 6 from J; bases not matched to a gene: 14. TCRdb keeps only in-frame clones here, not all; method: immunoSEQ multiplex PCR. The repertoire holds about 2.3 million clones, with 80% to 95% as singletons. This clonotype originated in a man between 18 and 29 years old in good health. Some clones in this sample may be carry-over from other donors' samples. The sequencing input was naive CD4+ T cells from PBMCs. The subset is: CD45RA+ positively selected. The chain employs TRBV11-2 and TRBJ2-1, with 7 bases that match TRBD1. CDR3 region: CASSHYGTVNFNEQFF. The CDR3 DNA reads TGTGCCAGCAGTCACTACGGGACAGTAAATTTCAATGAGCAGTTCTTC.